The 22 T cell receptor beta chains below all came from one sample that was sequenced in a study of early T cells in non-severe SARS-CoV-2 infection. Via MiXCR, TCRdb re-called the 5' RACE reads, giving one row per CDR3 protein. Here the sample spans tens of thousands of distinct CDR3 sequences, around 13% being singletons. Material for sequencing was whole blood. The receptors come from an adult who was a healthcare worker with PCR-confirmed SARS-CoV-2 infection or an uninfected control (not recorded which).

The chain is built from TRBV2 and TRBJ1-4; D is unclear. Germline lookup yields CDR1 SNHLY and CDR2 FYNNEI. The CDR3 runs to 14 residues. The ends were cut back, 4 bases at V and 3 bases at J, with 9 bases in the middle. CDR3 region: CASSVFWSNEKLFF. In nucleotides, the CDR3 is TGTGCCAGCAGTGTGTTCTGGTCTAATGAAAAACTGTTTTTT.

This clonotype was counted only a few times. In DNA, the CDR3 is TGTGCCAGCAGCCTGGGTGGCCTCCAGGGGTGGGCTGAAGCTTTCTTT. Translation gives CASSLGGLQGWAEAFF. This chain uses TRBV5-5 with TRBJ1-1, with D possibly matching TRBD1 (6 bases). V gave up 4 bases and J gave up 6 bases, with 22 bases separating them. The germline V gene encodes CDR1 SGHKS and CDR2 YYEKEE (reference sequence). The CDR3 covers 16 residues.

This clonotype was recorded at least ten times. The V and J genes are TRBV20-1 and TRBJ2-7, with D perhaps matching TRBD1 (6 bases). V was shortened by 6 bases and J by 0 bases, with 18 bases between the two germline ends. CDR1 is DFQATT, CDR2 SNEGSKA, per germline (reference sequence). The CDR3 is 15 residues long. CDR3 amino acids: CSAQDSEAPSYEQYF. The CDR3, as DNA: TGCAGTGCCCAGGACAGCGAAGCGCCCTCCTACGAGCAGTACTTC.

This clonotype was detected many times. The rearrangement uses TRBV20-1 and TRBJ1-6; 8 nucleotides match TRBD1. From germline, CDR1 is DFQATT and CDR2 SNEGSKA (reference sequence). This CDR3 comprises 13 residues. With 3 bases clipped from V and 9 bases from J, the junction kept 4 bases outside the gene matches. The CDR3, as DNA: TGCAGTGCTAGTCAGGGGGCCGGTTCACCCCTCCACTTT. This gives the protein CSASQGAGSPLHF.

This clonotype was counted only a few times. V and J are TRBV7-2 and TRBJ1-2; TRBD1 matches at 9 bases. The CDR3 contains 16 residues. V shed 0 bases, J shed 8 bases, and the junction held 10 bases outside the gene matches. Germline V gene sequence: CDR1 SGHTA, CDR2 FQGNSA. CDR3 region: CASSLASHRGLRGYTF. The CDR3 DNA reads TGTGCCAGCAGCTTAGCGAGTCACAGGGGGCTAAGGGGCTACACCTTC.

This clonotype appeared many times. This chain joins TRBV7-2 and TRBJ2-3; D is perhaps TRBD2 (6 bases). The V end was cut by 3 bases, the J end by 1 base, with 11 bases between. The CDR3 consists of 15 residues. Germline values: CDR1 SGHTA, CDR2 FQGNSA. CDR3 in DNA: TGTGCCAGCAGCTTGGTGACTAGTGGCACAGATACGCAGTATTTT. The encoded protein is CASSLVTSGTDTQYF.

This clonotype was detected only a few times. The CDR3 DNA reads as TGCGCCAGCAGCTCATGGACAGGGGTGGACTATGGCTACACCTTC. Translated: CASSSWTGVDYGYTF. V usage is TRBV5-1 and J usage is TRBJ1-2, with TRBD1 matching over 9 bases. The V gene's germline CDR1 is SGHRS and CDR2 YFSETQ. The V gene end was trimmed by 3 bases and the J gene end by 3 bases; junction bases not matched to a gene: 6. The CDR3 totals 15 residues.

The sample holds many counts of this clonotype. V and J are TRBV7-8 and TRBJ2-5, with TRBD2 matching 8 bases. Germline-derived CDR1 and CDR2 are SGHVS and FQNEAQ. This CDR3 is built from 15 residues. The trim removed 2 bases at V and 4 bases at J, leaving 6 bases unmatched. CDR3 sequence reads: CASSLNGGAGETQYF. The CDR3 DNA follows: TGTGCCAGCAGCTTAAACGGGGGGGCCGGAGAGACCCAGTACTTC.

This sequence joins TRBV2 and TRBJ2-7; D is ambiguous. The CDR3 is made up of 11 amino acids. Per germline, CDR1 SNHLY and CDR2 FYNNEI. Trimming pared 6 bases from V and 6 bases from J, leaving 9 bases between. The DNA for the CDR3 is TGTGCCAGCAGCCCCCATGGCGAGCAGTACTTC. Protein sequence: CASSPHGEQYF. Based on the CDR3 plus reference TRBV2 and TRBJ2-7, the full variable domain is EPEVTQTPSHQVTQMGQEVILRCVPISNHLYFYWYRQILGQKVEFLVSFYNNEISEKSEIFDDQFSVERPDGSNFTLKIRSTKLEDSAMYFCASSPHGEQYFGPGTRLTVT.

A few counts support this clonotype. The V gene is TRBV20-1, the J gene TRBJ2-3, with 8 positions matching TRBD1. This CDR3 comprises 13 residues. After removal of 5 bases from V and 0 bases from J, the junction contained 1 base not matched to a gene. The V gene's germline CDR1 is DFQATT and CDR2 SNEGSKA (reference sequence). CDR3: CSAWTGSTDTQYF. The CDR3 coding sequence is TGCAGTGCTTGGACAGGGAGCACAGATACGCAGTATTTT.

V usage is TRBV12-3 or TRBV12-4 and J usage is TRBJ2-7; 11 bases align to TRBD1. Trimming removed 6 bases from V and 6 bases from J; junction bases left unmatched: 7. The CDR3 covers 14 residues. This chain's CDR3 is CASRAGTGGREQYF. The CDR3 coding sequence is TGTGCCAGCAGAGCTGGGACAGGGGGACGCGAGCAGTACTTC.

This clonotype appeared many times. The chain combines TRBV3-1 with TRBJ1-2; D unclear. V lost 4 bases and J 4 bases, leaving 7 bases between the germline ends. Germline V gene lookup returns CDR1 LGHDT and CDR2 YNNKEL (reference sequence). The CDR3 consists of 12 residues. As DNA, the CDR3 is TGTGCCAGCAGCCTGGAGCGCTATGGCTACACCTTC. Protein sequence: CASSLERYGYTF.

The CDR3 loop is CAWSVGDATGIDTQYF. The CDR3 DNA sequence: TGTGCCTGGAGTGTAGGGGACGCAACTGGGATAGATACGCAGTATTTT. The chain employs TRBV30 and TRBJ2-3; D is possibly TRBD1 or TRBD2 (5 bases each). V dropped 0 bases and J dropped 5 bases, with 18 bases sitting between them. Looked up from germline, CDR1 is GTSNPN and CDR2 is SVGIG (reference sequence). The length of the CDR3 is 16 residues.

This clonotype was counted at least ten times. The chain links TRBV7-9 to TRBJ2-1; 9 nucleotides line up with TRBD2. CDR1 and CDR2 from the germline V gene are SEHNR and FQNEAQ (reference sequence). CDR3 size: 16 residues. The J segment lost 6 bases and the V segment lost 5 bases, leaving 11 bases of the junction unmatched. Written as DNA, the CDR3 is TGTGCCAGCAGCCTCCGGGTAGCGGGAGTGGGCAATGAGCAGTTCTTC. Translated, it gives CASSLRVAGVGNEQFF.

In this sample, this clonotype turned up many times. This sequence joins TRBV7-9 and TRBJ1-2; perhaps TRBD1 as D (5 bases). V was pared by 1 base and J by 2 bases, with 14 bases between. CDR1 SEHNR and CDR2 FQNEAQ come from the germline V gene (reference sequence). The CDR3 is made up of 16 amino acids. The CDR3 region is CASSLGGSASNYGYTF. The CDR3 region has the DNA TGTGCCAGCAGCTTAGGGGGCAGTGCTTCCAACTATGGCTACACCTTC.

This clonotype was observed at least ten times. V is TRBV20-1 and J is TRBJ2-5; no firm D call. CDR1 and CDR2 (germline): DFQATT, SNEGSKA (reference sequence). This CDR3 comprises 13 residues. Deletions cut 5 bases from V and 5 bases from J, with 15 bases between. The CDR3 DNA is TGCAGTGCTCAGGCCCCGTCAAGTGAGACCCAGTACTTC. Amino acid sequence: CSAQAPSSETQYF.

There are many counts of this clonotype. The chain is built from TRBV19 and TRBJ1-5; D is ambiguous. CDR3 length: 16 amino acids. V was clipped by 10 bases and J by 1 base, with 20 bases between them. Germline lookup yields CDR1 LNHDA and CDR2 SQIVND (reference sequence). The CDR3 loop reads CATSHRPGVSNQPQHF. The CDR3 DNA follows: TGTGCCACCTCTCACCGCCCGGGAGTGAGCAATCAGCCCCAGCATTTT.

The chain combines TRBV3-1 with TRBJ2-1; D gene uncertain. Deletions cut 0 bases from V and 4 bases from J, with 16 bases between. The CDR3 consists of 17 residues. Germline CDR1 is LGHDT and CDR2 is YNNKEL (reference sequence). This CDR3 is CASSQDAREKIYNEQFF. The CDR3 DNA follows: TGTGCCAGCAGCCAAGATGCCCGAGAAAAGATTTACAATGAGCAGTTCTTC.

This clonotype has just one count. The chain joins TRBV20-1 to TRBJ1-1; a weak D match, TRBD1 (6 bases). Between the trimmed V and J ends, which lost 3 bases and 5 bases, there was a span of 10 bases. This CDR3 has 12 residues. Per germline, CDR1 DFQATT and CDR2 SNEGSKA (reference sequence). This CDR3 reads CSARRGRTEAFF. CDR3 DNA sequence: TGCAGTGCTAGGAGGGGGAGGACTGAAGCTTTCTTT.

The chain has TRBV29-1 and TRBJ1-1; 7 bases fit TRBD1. V gave up 8 bases and J gave up 5 bases; unmatched junction bases: 5. The CDR3 is made up of 11 amino acids. CDR1 and CDR2 from the germline V gene are SQVTM and ANQGSEA. The CDR3 loop reads CSTKTGTEAFF. The CDR3 DNA reads as TGCAGCACAAAGACAGGGACTGAAGCTTTCTTT.

This clonotype turned up a few times. This chain links TRBV20-1 with TRBJ2-1; D ambiguous. Germline assignment: CDR1 DFQATT and CDR2 SNEGSKA (reference sequence). The CDR3 contains 14 residues. V was clipped by 2 bases and J by 12 bases, with 20 bases between them. Here the CDR3 reads CSARQNSHLVGQFF. DNA for the CDR3: TGCAGTGCTAGACAGAACTCCCATCTCGTAGGGCAGTTCTTC.

The V and J genes are TRBV5-6 and TRBJ1-1; D possibly corresponds to TRBD1 (5 bases). Germline V gene lookup returns CDR1 SGHDT and CDR2 YYEEEE. CDR3 size: 17 residues. V was cut by 6 bases and J by 5 bases, with 26 bases left in between. CDR3 nucleotides: TGTGCCAGCAACAGCTTCGCCTCGGAACGGGGGTGGACTGAAGCTTTCTTT. This gives the protein CASNSFASERGWTEAFF.